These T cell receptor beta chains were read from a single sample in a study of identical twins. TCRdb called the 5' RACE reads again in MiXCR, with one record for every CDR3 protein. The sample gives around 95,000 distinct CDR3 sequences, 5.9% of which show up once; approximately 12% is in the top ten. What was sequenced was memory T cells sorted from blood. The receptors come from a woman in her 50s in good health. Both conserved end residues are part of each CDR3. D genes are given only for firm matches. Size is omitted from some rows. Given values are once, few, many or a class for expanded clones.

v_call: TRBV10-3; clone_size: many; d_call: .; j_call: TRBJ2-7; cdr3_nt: TGTGCCACCCAATGGGGCTACGAGCAGTACTTC; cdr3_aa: CATQWGYEQYF
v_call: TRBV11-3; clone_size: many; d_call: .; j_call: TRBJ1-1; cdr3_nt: TGTGCCAGCAGCTTGGTGAGGGGAGGGACTGAAGCTTTCTTT; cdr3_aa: CASSLVRGGTEAFF
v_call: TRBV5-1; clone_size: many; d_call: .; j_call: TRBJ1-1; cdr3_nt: TGCGCCAGCAGCCTGGACAGCAACTTAATGAACACTGAAGCTTTCTTT; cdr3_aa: CASSLDSNLMNTEAFF
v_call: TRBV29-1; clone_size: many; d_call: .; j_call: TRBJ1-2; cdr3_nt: TGCAGCGTTGAACCCCGGCATGGCTACACCTTC; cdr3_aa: CSVEPRHGYTF
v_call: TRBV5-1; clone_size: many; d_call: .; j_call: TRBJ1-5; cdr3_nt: TGCGCCAGCAGCGTGGGGGGGCCTCAGCCCCAGCATTTT; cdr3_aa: CASSVGGPQPQHF
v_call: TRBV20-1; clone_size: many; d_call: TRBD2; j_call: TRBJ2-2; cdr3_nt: TGCAGTGCAACCAAGCGGGGTAGCGGGAGATCGGGGGAGCTGTTTTTT; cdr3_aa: CSATKRGSGRSGELFF
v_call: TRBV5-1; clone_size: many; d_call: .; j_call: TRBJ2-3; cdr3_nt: TGCGCCAGCAATAAGCGGGTCACAGATACGCAGTATTTT; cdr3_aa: CASNKRVTDTQYF
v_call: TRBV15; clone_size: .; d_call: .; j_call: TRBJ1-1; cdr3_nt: TGTGCCACCAGCAGAGAGGGGAGAAAAAACACTGAAGCTTTCTTT; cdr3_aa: CATSREGRKNTEAFF
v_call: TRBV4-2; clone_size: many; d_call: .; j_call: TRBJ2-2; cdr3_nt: TGTGCCAGCAGCCAGACGGACTCTTTCACCGGGGAGCTGTTTTTT; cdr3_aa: CASSQTDSFTGELFF
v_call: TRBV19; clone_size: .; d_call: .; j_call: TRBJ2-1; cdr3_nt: TGTGCCAGTAGTGCGTCTAGCGTTGAGCAGTTCTTC; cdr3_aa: CASSASSVEQFF
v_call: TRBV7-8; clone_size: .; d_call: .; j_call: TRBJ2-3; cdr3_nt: TGTGCCAGCAGCCCAGCCGGGGTCCGCACAGATACGCAGTATTTT; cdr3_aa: CASSPAGVRTDTQYF
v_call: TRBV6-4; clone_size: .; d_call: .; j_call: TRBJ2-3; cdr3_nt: TGTGCCAGCAGTGACGGGCGGGAAGACACAGATACGCAGTATTTT; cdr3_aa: CASSDGREDTDTQYF
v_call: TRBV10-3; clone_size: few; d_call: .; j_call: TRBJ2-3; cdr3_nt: TGTGCCATCAGTGTTTCAGATACGCAGTATTTT; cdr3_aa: CAISVSDTQYF
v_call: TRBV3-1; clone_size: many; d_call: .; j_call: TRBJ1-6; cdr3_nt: TGTGCCAGCAGCCAGAGTTATAATTCACCCCTCCACTTT; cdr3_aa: CASSQSYNSPLHF
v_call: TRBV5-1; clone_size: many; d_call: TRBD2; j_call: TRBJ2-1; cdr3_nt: TGCGCCAGCAGCTTTGTACTAGCGAATTACAATGAGCAGTTCTTC; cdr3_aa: CASSFVLANYNEQFF
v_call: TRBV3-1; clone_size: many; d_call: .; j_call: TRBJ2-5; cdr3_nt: TGTGCCAGCATGGACCGTCAAGAGACCCAGTACTTC; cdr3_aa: CASMDRQETQYF
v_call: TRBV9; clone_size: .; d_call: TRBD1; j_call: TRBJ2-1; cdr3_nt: TGTGCCAGCAGCGTCTCCGGGACAGGCTCCTACAATGAGCTGTTCTTC; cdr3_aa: CASSVSGTGSYNELFF
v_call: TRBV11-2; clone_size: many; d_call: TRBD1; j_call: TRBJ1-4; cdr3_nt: TGTGCCAGCAGCTTAGGGACAGGGGTTGAAAAACTGTTTTTT; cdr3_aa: CASSLGTGVEKLFF
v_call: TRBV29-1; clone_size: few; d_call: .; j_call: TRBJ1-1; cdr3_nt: TGCAGCGCTGACCAAGACAACATCATAGCTTTCTTT; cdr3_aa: CSADQDNIIAFF
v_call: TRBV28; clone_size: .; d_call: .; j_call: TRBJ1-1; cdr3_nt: TGTGCCAGCAGCCCACCCGGGGGCAACACTGAAGCTTTCTTT; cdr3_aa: CASSPPGGNTEAFF
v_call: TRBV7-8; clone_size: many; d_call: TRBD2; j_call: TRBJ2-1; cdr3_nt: TGTGCCAGCAGCTTCCTAGTAGCGTTCGGGACTAGCGGGAGGAATGAGCAGTTCTTC; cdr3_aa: CASSFLVAFGTSGRNEQFF